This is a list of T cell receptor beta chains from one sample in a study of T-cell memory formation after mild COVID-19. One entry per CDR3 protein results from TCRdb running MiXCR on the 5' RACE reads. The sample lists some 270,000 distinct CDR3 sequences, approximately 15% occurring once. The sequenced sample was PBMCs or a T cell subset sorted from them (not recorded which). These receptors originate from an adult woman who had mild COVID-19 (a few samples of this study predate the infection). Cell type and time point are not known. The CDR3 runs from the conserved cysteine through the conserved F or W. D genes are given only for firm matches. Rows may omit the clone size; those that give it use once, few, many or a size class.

cdr3_aa: CASSYTGLNTEAFF; cdr3_nt: TGTGCCAGCAGTTACACCGGGTTGAACACTGAAGCTTTCTTT; d_call: -; v_call: TRBV6-2/TRBV6-3; j_call: TRBJ1-1; clone_size: -
cdr3_aa: CATSDLGYRAAPEAFF; cdr3_nt: TGTGCCACCAGTGATTTGGGCTACAGAGCTGCTCCTGAAGCTTTCTTT; d_call: -; v_call: TRBV24-1; j_call: TRBJ1-1; clone_size: few
cdr3_aa: CATSDSTRLAGALNEQFF; cdr3_nt: TGTGCCACCAGTGATTCGACCAGACTAGCGGGGGCCCTGAATGAGCAGTTCTTC; d_call: TRBD2; v_call: TRBV24-1; j_call: TRBJ2-1; clone_size: few
cdr3_aa: CSARDIKGAYNEQFF; cdr3_nt: TGCAGTGCTAGAGATATTAAGGGGGCCTACAATGAGCAGTTCTTC; d_call: -; v_call: TRBV20-1; j_call: TRBJ2-1; clone_size: few
cdr3_aa: CASSLQGGTGELFF; cdr3_nt: TGTGCCAGCAGTTTACAGGGGGGCACCGGGGAGCTGTTTTTT; d_call: TRBD1; v_call: TRBV6-5; j_call: TRBJ2-2; clone_size: many
cdr3_aa: CASSLGPDYEQYF; cdr3_nt: TGCGCCAGCAGCTTGGGACCTGACTACGAGCAGTACTTC; d_call: -; v_call: TRBV5-1; j_call: TRBJ2-7; clone_size: many
cdr3_aa: CATSRWDSYEQYF; cdr3_nt: TGTGCCACCAGCCGCTGGGACTCCTACGAGCAGTACTTC; d_call: -; v_call: TRBV15; j_call: TRBJ2-7; clone_size: -
cdr3_aa: CAISLAGGSQETQYF; cdr3_nt: TGTGCCATCAGTTTAGCGGGAGGGTCACAAGAGACCCAGTACTTC; d_call: TRBD2; v_call: TRBV10-3; j_call: TRBJ2-5; clone_size: few
cdr3_aa: CASSLLERNTEAFF; cdr3_nt: TGTGCCAGCAGTTTACTCGAGAGGAACACTGAAGCTTTCTTT; d_call: -; v_call: TRBV6-2/TRBV6-3; j_call: TRBJ1-1; clone_size: few
cdr3_aa: CASSWTSSSGDTQYF; cdr3_nt: TGCGCCAGCAGCTGGACTAGTTCCAGTGGGGATACGCAGTATTTT; d_call: TRBD2; v_call: TRBV5-1; j_call: TRBJ2-3; clone_size: -
cdr3_aa: CASSENHGTPRDMNTEAFF; cdr3_nt: TGTGCCAGCAGCGAAAACCACGGGACTCCAAGGGACATGAACACTGAAGCTTTCTTT; d_call: -; v_call: TRBV21-1; j_call: TRBJ1-1; clone_size: -
cdr3_aa: CASSFFPRASGDNEQFF; cdr3_nt: TGTGCCAGCAGCTTTTTCCCCCGCGCTAGCGGAGACAATGAGCAGTTCTTC; d_call: TRBD2; v_call: TRBV7-3; j_call: TRBJ2-1; clone_size: few
cdr3_aa: CASSFGTVTNQPQHF; cdr3_nt: TGTGCCAGCAGCTTTGGGACTGTCACAAATCAGCCCCAGCATTTT; d_call: -; v_call: TRBV7-2; j_call: TRBJ1-5; clone_size: few
cdr3_aa: CASSPGNEAQETQYF; cdr3_nt: TGCGCCAGCAGCCCGGGGAACGAGGCCCAAGAGACCCAGTACTTC; d_call: -; v_call: TRBV5-1; j_call: TRBJ2-5; clone_size: -
cdr3_aa: CATSDGFRTEAFF; cdr3_nt: TGTGCCACCAGTGACGGCTTTCGGACTGAAGCTTTCTTT; d_call: -; v_call: TRBV24-1; j_call: TRBJ1-1; clone_size: -
cdr3_aa: CASSLGGQGYEQYF; cdr3_nt: TGTGCCAGCAGCTTAGGCGGACAGGGCTACGAGCAGTACTTC; d_call: TRBD1; v_call: TRBV7-2; j_call: TRBJ2-7; clone_size: -
cdr3_aa: CASSPQGIVSGNTIYF; cdr3_nt: TGCGCCAGCAGCCCACAGGGGATCGTCTCTGGAAACACCATATATTTT; d_call: TRBD1; v_call: TRBV5-1; j_call: TRBJ1-3; clone_size: -
cdr3_aa: CSARDPGLSTDTQYF; cdr3_nt: TGCAGTGCTAGAGATCCGGGACTTAGCACAGATACGCAGTATTTT; d_call: -; v_call: TRBV20-1; j_call: TRBJ2-3; clone_size: -
cdr3_aa: CASSLGVGAYEQYF; cdr3_nt: TGTGCCAGTAGTCTGGGGGTGGGAGCATACGAGCAGTACTTC; d_call: -; v_call: TRBV19; j_call: TRBJ2-7; clone_size: -
cdr3_aa: CASSQDAGVVFF; cdr3_nt: TGTGCCAGCAGCCAAGATGCAGGGGTCGTTTTCTTT; d_call: -; v_call: TRBV3-1; j_call: TRBJ1-1; clone_size: few
cdr3_aa: CSARKAGDDTDTQYF; cdr3_nt: TGCAGTGCTAGGAAAGCCGGGGATGACACAGATACGCAGTATTTT; d_call: -; v_call: TRBV20-1; j_call: TRBJ2-3; clone_size: few
cdr3_aa: CASSYQAANTGELFF; cdr3_nt: TGTGCCAGCAGTTACCAGGCCGCGAACACCGGGGAGCTGTTTTTT; d_call: -; v_call: TRBV6-2/TRBV6-3; j_call: TRBJ2-2; clone_size: -
cdr3_aa: CASSMGATRGYTF; cdr3_nt: TGTGCCAGTAGTATGGGGGCAACGAGGGGCTACACCTTC; d_call: -; v_call: TRBV19; j_call: TRBJ1-2; clone_size: few
cdr3_aa: CASSLGHSPYEQYF; cdr3_nt: TGTGCCAGCAGCTTAGGACATTCCCCCTACGAGCAGTACTTC; d_call: -; v_call: TRBV7-2; j_call: TRBJ2-7; clone_size: -
cdr3_aa: CAISALAGDYNEQFF; cdr3_nt: TGTGCCATCAGCGCACTGGCGGGAGACTACAATGAGCAGTTCTTC; d_call: TRBD2; v_call: TRBV10-3; j_call: TRBJ2-1; clone_size: -
cdr3_aa: CSVEPQGANYGYTF; cdr3_nt: TGCAGCGTTGAACCTCAGGGGGCCAACTATGGCTACACCTTC; d_call: TRBD1; v_call: TRBV29-1; j_call: TRBJ1-2; clone_size: -
cdr3_aa: CASSILQGYYNEQFF; cdr3_nt: TGTGCCAGCAGCATTCTGCAGGGCTACTACAATGAGCAGTTCTTC; d_call: -; v_call: TRBV7-2; j_call: TRBJ2-1; clone_size: few
cdr3_aa: CASSPTGQGRNEQFF; cdr3_nt: TGTGCCAGCAGCCCTACGGGACAGGGGAGGAATGAGCAGTTCTTC; d_call: TRBD1; v_call: TRBV9; j_call: TRBJ2-1; clone_size: many
cdr3_aa: CSARDLRELNTEAFF; cdr3_nt: TGCAGTGCTAGAGATTTGCGGGAACTGAACACTGAAGCTTTCTTT; d_call: -; v_call: TRBV20-1; j_call: TRBJ1-1; clone_size: -
cdr3_aa: CASSYVGGEQYF; cdr3_nt: TGTGCCAGCAGTTACGTCGGAGGCGAGCAGTACTTC; d_call: -; v_call: TRBV6-2/TRBV6-3; j_call: TRBJ2-7; clone_size: few
cdr3_aa: CASSQDPGQGWAEAFF; cdr3_nt: TGCGCCAGCAGCCAGGACCCGGGACAGGGGTGGGCTGAAGCTTTCTTT; d_call: TRBD1; v_call: TRBV4-3; j_call: TRBJ1-1; clone_size: few
cdr3_aa: CASSSAGVNYDYTF; cdr3_nt: TGTGCCAGCAGCTCGGCCGGGGTTAACTATGACTACACCTTC; d_call: -; v_call: TRBV3-1; j_call: TRBJ1-2; clone_size: -
cdr3_aa: CSVGAGAVADTQYF; cdr3_nt: TGCAGCGTGGGAGCGGGAGCAGTAGCAGATACGCAGTATTTT; d_call: TRBD2; v_call: TRBV29-1; j_call: TRBJ2-3; clone_size: few
cdr3_aa: CASSFRRYNEQFF; cdr3_nt: TGTGCCAGCAGTTTCAGGCGGTACAATGAGCAGTTCTTC; d_call: -; v_call: TRBV28; j_call: TRBJ2-1; clone_size: once
cdr3_aa: CASSLAEGRGPQHF; cdr3_nt: TGTGCCAGCAGCTTAGCGGAGGGAAGGGGGCCCCAGCATTTT; d_call: -; v_call: TRBV7-9; j_call: TRBJ1-5; clone_size: few
cdr3_aa: CASSSGLMNTEAFF; cdr3_nt: TGTGCCAGCAGTTCGGGACTGATGAACACTGAAGCTTTCTTT; d_call: -; v_call: TRBV27; j_call: TRBJ1-1; clone_size: many
cdr3_aa: CASSPPAGFARNNEQFF; cdr3_nt: TGTGCCAGCTCACCACCTGCGGGTTTTGCCAGAAACAATGAGCAGTTCTTC; d_call: -; v_call: TRBV18; j_call: TRBJ2-1; clone_size: -
cdr3_aa: CATSDLPGLAGEAEETQYF; cdr3_nt: TGTGCCACCAGTGATTTGCCGGGACTAGCGGGAGAGGCGGAAGAGACCCAGTACTTC; d_call: TRBD2; v_call: TRBV24-1; j_call: TRBJ2-5; clone_size: few
cdr3_aa: CASSSVTAAKNIQYF; cdr3_nt: TGTGCCAGCAGCTCAGTGACAGCAGCCAAAAACATTCAGTACTTC; d_call: -; v_call: TRBV5-5; j_call: TRBJ2-4; clone_size: many
cdr3_aa: CASSQDFGVDEQYF; cdr3_nt: TGCGCCAGCAGCCAAGATTTCGGGGTCGACGAGCAGTACTTC; d_call: -; v_call: TRBV4-3; j_call: TRBJ2-7; clone_size: many
cdr3_aa: CASSRALGVLTGNTIYF; cdr3_nt: TGTGCCAGCAGCAGAGCCTTGGGAGTACTGACTGGAAACACCATATATTTT; d_call: -; v_call: TRBV21-1; j_call: TRBJ1-3; clone_size: many
cdr3_aa: CSAFKGPATGKLFF; cdr3_nt: TGCAGTGCGTTTAAGGGACCCGCGACCGGGAAACTGTTTTTT; d_call: -; v_call: TRBV20-1; j_call: TRBJ1-4; clone_size: few
cdr3_aa: CASSQAGASSYNEQFF; cdr3_nt: TGTGCCAGCAGTCAGGCCGGGGCCAGCTCCTACAATGAGCAGTTCTTC; d_call: -; v_call: TRBV6-2/TRBV6-3; j_call: TRBJ2-1; clone_size: few
cdr3_aa: CASSLLSGGATQYF; cdr3_nt: TGTGCCAGCAGCTTACTGAGCGGGGGGGCAACCCAGTACTTC; d_call: TRBD2; v_call: TRBV13; j_call: TRBJ2-5; clone_size: many
cdr3_aa: CASSLVIAGGTYNEQFF; cdr3_nt: TGTGCCAGCAGCTTGGTGATAGCGGGAGGTACCTACAATGAGCAGTTCTTC; d_call: TRBD2; v_call: TRBV5-6; j_call: TRBJ2-1; clone_size: -
cdr3_aa: CSGVAGYTF; cdr3_nt: TGCAGCGGGGTAGCGGGCTACACCTTC; d_call: -; v_call: TRBV29-1; j_call: TRBJ1-2; clone_size: few
cdr3_aa: CASSPFGVQYF; cdr3_nt: TGTGCCAGCAGCCCATTTGGTGTGCAGTACTTC; d_call: -; v_call: TRBV7-9; j_call: TRBJ2-7; clone_size: few
cdr3_aa: CASSSWTGSYNEQFF; cdr3_nt: TGTGCCAGCAGTTCGTGGACAGGGTCCTACAATGAGCAGTTCTTC; d_call: TRBD1; v_call: TRBV6-2/TRBV6-3; j_call: TRBJ2-1; clone_size: many
cdr3_aa: CASSATGTSGVPQYF; cdr3_nt: TGTGCCAGCAGCGCGACCGGGACTAGCGGGGTCCCGCAGTATTTT; d_call: TRBD2; v_call: TRBV7-2; j_call: TRBJ2-3; clone_size: few
cdr3_aa: CSARPGTVNSPLHF; cdr3_nt: TGCAGTGCTAGACCCGGGACAGTTAATTCACCCCTCCACTTT; d_call: TRBD1; v_call: TRBV20-1; j_call: TRBJ1-6; clone_size: few
cdr3_aa: CASSLGDSENQPQHF; cdr3_nt: TGCGCCAGCAGCTTGGGGGACAGCGAAAACCAGCCCCAGCATTTT; d_call: TRBD1; v_call: TRBV5-1; j_call: TRBJ1-5; clone_size: -
cdr3_aa: CSVGWVGGATDTQYF; cdr3_nt: TGCAGCGTTGGTTGGGTGGGGGGGGCCACAGATACGCAGTATTTT; d_call: -; v_call: TRBV29-1; j_call: TRBJ2-3; clone_size: few
cdr3_aa: CSARDRGGTEAFF; cdr3_nt: TGCAGTGCTAGAGACAGGGGAGGAACTGAAGCTTTCTTT; d_call: -; v_call: TRBV20-1; j_call: TRBJ1-1; clone_size: -
cdr3_aa: CASSPTGARLAGSYNSPLHF; cdr3_nt: TGTGCCAGCTCACCAACCGGGGCGAGACTCGCGGGCTCCTATAATTCACCCCTCCACTTT; d_call: -; v_call: TRBV18; j_call: TRBJ1-6; clone_size: few
cdr3_aa: CASSFVRGSNEQFF; cdr3_nt: TGTGCCAGCAGCTTTGTGAGGGGGTCCAATGAGCAGTTCTTC; d_call: -; v_call: TRBV11-2; j_call: TRBJ2-1; clone_size: many
cdr3_aa: CATSLQGGTGELFF; cdr3_nt: TGTGCCACCAGTCTACAGGGTGGCACCGGGGAGCTGTTTTTT; d_call: -; v_call: TRBV24-1; j_call: TRBJ2-2; clone_size: -
cdr3_aa: CASSLVRPGLAGASSYNEQFF; cdr3_nt: TGTGCCAGCAGTTTGGTGCGTCCGGGACTAGCGGGGGCAAGCTCCTACAATGAGCAGTTCTTC; d_call: TRBD2; v_call: TRBV12-3/TRBV12-4; j_call: TRBJ2-1; clone_size: many
cdr3_aa: CSVPTGSTETQYF; cdr3_nt: TGCAGCGTTCCAACAGGGAGCACAGAGACCCAGTACTTC; d_call: -; v_call: TRBV29-1; j_call: TRBJ2-5; clone_size: -